One sample yielded the 10 T cell receptor beta chains listed below, sequenced in a study of cytomegalovirus exposure and HLA in healthy donors. The primer mix had 60 Vbeta and 13 Jbeta primers. TCRdb keeps only in-frame clones here, not all; method: immunoSEQ multiplex PCR. This sample yields approximately 170,000 clones, of which less than 75% are seen a single time; roughly 1.6% belongs to the top ten. The source material was PBMCs. The receptors come from a girl between 5 and 17 years old in good health and CMV-seronegative.

The rearrangement uses TRBV7-3 and TRBJ2-3, with D perhaps TRBD2 (5 bases). The CDR3 length is 13 residues. Germline V gives CDR1 SGHTA, CDR2 FQGTGA. Trimming removed 6 bases from V and 4 bases from J, with 11 bases in between. The CDR3 nucleotides are TGTGCCAGCAGGAGGACTCCGCCAGATACGCAGTATTTT. Amino acid sequence: CASRRTPPDTQYF.

V gene TRBV6-6 combines with J gene TRBJ1-4; 10 bases match TRBD1. After removal of 3 bases from V and 8 bases from J, the junction contained 6 bases not matched to a gene. Germline lookup yields CDR1 MNHNY and CDR2 SVGAGI (reference sequence). The CDR3 runs to 15 residues. Here the CDR3 DNA reads TGTGCCAGCAGTTATGAGGACAGGGGGTGGGAAAAACTGTTTTTT. Encoded protein: CASSYEDRGWEKLFF.

The rearrangement uses TRBV6-5 and TRBJ1-1, with TRBD1 matching over 7 bases. Trimming cost V 9 bases and J 5 bases; bases outside gene matches: 3. There are 11 residues in the CDR3. Germline assignment: CDR1 MNHEY and CDR2 SVGAGI. This CDR3 reads CASIQGTEAFF. The DNA for the CDR3 is TGTGCCAGTATACAGGGGACTGAAGCTTTCTTT.

This chain connects TRBV13 to TRBJ2-2, with a possible D match to TRBD1 (5 bases). Germline assignment: CDR1 PRHDT and CDR2 FYEKMQ (reference sequence). This CDR3 has 15 residues. V was pared by 0 bases and J by 1 base, with 6 bases between. CDR3 protein: CASSLGTGNTGELFF. The CDR3 nucleotides read TGTGCCAGCAGCTTAGGTACAGGGAACACCGGGGAGCTGTTTTTT.

This clone has a handful of counts. The rearrangement links TRBV25-1 to TRBJ1-2; D gene unclear. The V end was cut by 3 bases, the J end by 4 bases, with 9 bases between. Germline V CDR1 and CDR2: MGHDK, SYGVNS. This CDR3 comprises 13 residues. The CDR3 DNA follows: TGTGCCAGCAGTGAGAGCAAGCCCTATGGCTACACCTTC. Translating gives CASSESKPYGYTF.

The rearrangement uses TRBV6-1 and TRBJ2-5; D is unresolved. Germline V gene data show CDR1 as MNHNS and CDR2 as SASEGT. The CDR3 covers 12 residues. Deletions cut 8 bases from V and 1 base from J, with 8 bases between. The DNA for the CDR3 is TGTGCCAGCTCGGTCTCCCAAGAGACCCAGTACTTC. Amino acids: CASSVSQETQYF.

This clone was counted only a few times. The rearrangement uses TRBV30 and TRBJ2-7; D might be TRBD2 (6 bases). Trimming stripped 4 bases from V and 6 bases from J, with 13 bases between. The CDR3 runs 12 residues. Per the germline V gene, CDR1 is GTSNPN and CDR2 is SVGIG (reference sequence). The CDR3: CAWTGGTPEQYF. The DNA for the CDR3 is TGTGCCTGGACCGGAGGGACCCCCGAGCAGTACTTC. Variable domain in full (rest from reference TRBV30 and TRBJ2-7): SQTIHQWPATLVQPVGSPLSLECTVEGTSNPNLYWYRQAAGRGLQLLFYSVGIGQISSEVPQNLSASRPQDRQFILSSKKLLLSDSGFYLCAWTGGTPEQYFGPGTRLTVT.

This clone was seen a few times. The junction departs from germline at one end; a sequencing error may be responsible. This CDR3 reads CASRVRAKYGYTF. The CDR3 region has the DNA TGTGCCAGCAGAGTGAGGGCTAAGTATGGCTACACCTTC. V usage is TRBV6-1 and J usage is TRBJ1-2; D call uncertain. The germline gives CDR1 MNHNS, CDR2 SASEGT. The CDR3 spans 13 residues.

The J gene is TRBJ2-1, the V gene TRBV29-1, with D unresolved. The germline V gene encodes CDR1 SQVTM and CDR2 ANQGSEA. The CDR3 is 10 residues long. Trimming cost V 8 bases and J 5 bases, with 7 bases left between them. This chain's CDR3 is CSTRNNEQFF. The CDR3 bases are TGCAGCACCAGAAACAATGAGCAGTTCTTC.

J is TRBJ1-1 and V is TRBV6-6, with 8 bases that match TRBD1. Trimming took 2 bases from V and 3 from J; bases not matched to a gene: 2. Germline CDR1 reads MNHNY; CDR2 reads SVGAGI (reference sequence). The CDR3 is 14 residues long. In DNA form, the CDR3 reads TGTGCCAGCAGTTACACGGGACAGGACACTGAAGCTTTCTTT. This gives the protein CASSYTGQDTEAFF.